A single sample is the source of the 24 T cell receptor beta chains below, sequenced in a study of T cells in Graves' hyperthyroidism and ophthalmopathy. Amplification yielded TCR beta CDR3 regions, with RNA transcripts as the source. HTBI primers were used for first-round RT-PCR of the TCR CDR3. TCRdb re-derived calls from the multiplex PCR reads in MiXCR, one entry per CDR3 protein. The data show hundreds of thousands of distinct CDR3 sequences, approximately 15% seen once. Source material: blood. All receptors come from a woman aged 40 to 49 with Graves' ophthalmopathy.

The chain links TRBV28 to TRBJ1-1; D remains unclear. The V gene lost 6 bases and the J gene lost 1 base, with 12 bases spanning the gap. Germline V lookup: CDR1 MDHEN, CDR2 SYDVKM. This CDR3 has 14 amino acids. The DNA of the CDR3 is TGTGCCAGCAGGCCTATACAGACGAACACTGAAGCTTTCTTT. Protein: CASRPIQTNTEAFF.

The chain joins TRBV10-3 to TRBJ1-1, with a possible D match to TRBD1 (6 bases). V lost 7 bases to trimming and J lost 3 bases, with 18 bases between them. CDR3 size: 15 residues. Germline V gene sequence: CDR1 ENHRY, CDR2 SYGVKD. The chain's CDR3 is CAITDGTLGDTEAFF. The CDR3 nucleotides are TGTGCCATCACCGACGGGACATTGGGCGACACTGAAGCTTTCTTT.

V gene TRBV4-1 combines with J gene TRBJ2-7; possibly TRBD2 for D (5 bases). The CDR3 is 13 residues long. The V gene lost 0 bases and the J gene lost 9 bases, with 12 bases spanning the gap. Germline-derived CDR1 and CDR2 are MGHRA and YSYEKL. As DNA, the CDR3 is TGCGCCAGCAGCCAAGAATCGACGGGGTGGCAGTACTTC. It specifies CASSQESTGWQYF.

As to this clonotype: A read error may account for a junction end that differs from germline. The chain carries TRBV7-2 and TRBJ1-5; the D gene is possibly TRBD1 (6 bases). The CDR3 runs to 15 residues. Per the germline V gene, CDR1 is SGHTA and CDR2 is FQGNSA. CDR3 protein: CACSPTTGAGQPQHF. The CDR3 nucleotides read TGTGCCTGCAGCCCCACGACGGGGGCCGGTCAGCCCCAGCATTTT.

At least ten counts were recorded for this clonotype. The chain uses TRBV29-1 and TRBJ1-1, with D uncertain. With 0 bases removed from V and 5 bases from J, the gap between germline ends came to 10 bases. Germline CDR1 reads SQVTM; CDR2 reads ANQGSEA. CDR3 length: 13 residues. The CDR3 bases are TGCAGCGTTGAAGATAATGTGGGGACTGAAGCTTTCTTT. This encodes CSVEDNVGTEAFF.

This chain connects TRBV12-3 or TRBV12-4 to TRBJ2-6; TRBD2 is a possible D gene (6 bases). V shed 6 bases and J shed 0 bases, with 9 bases lying between them. The CDR3 contains 15 residues. CDR3 loop: CASSDGSSGANVLTF. CDR3 DNA: TGTGCCAGCAGCGACGGGAGCTCTGGGGCCAACGTCCTGACTTTC.

This clonotype has at least ten counts. The rearrangement uses TRBV12-3 or TRBV12-4 and TRBJ1-6; D is possibly TRBD1 (5 bases). The CDR3 runs 14 residues. The V and J ends lost 3 bases and 10 bases respectively, with 13 bases between them. CDR3 coding DNA: TGTGCCAGCAGTTTCCTAGGGGTTAACTCACCCCTCCACTTT. Protein product: CASSFLGVNSPLHF.

This clonotype was detected many times. The CDR3 nucleotides are TGTGCCAGCAGTTTTGGAGGAGCGGGATTCAAAGAGACCCAGTACTTC. Translation gives CASSFGGAGFKETQYF. The chain has TRBV12-3 or TRBV12-4 and TRBJ2-5, with 7 positions matching TRBD2. The CDR3 extends over 16 amino acids. The J segment lost 3 bases and the V segment lost 3 bases, leaving 10 bases of the junction unmatched.

This clonotype was seen a handful of times. V gene TRBV27 combines with J gene TRBJ2-3; D is unclear. The germline V and J ends were trimmed by 5 bases and 2 bases, with 8 bases remaining between them. Germline assignment: CDR1 MNHEY and CDR2 SMNVEV (reference sequence). The CDR3 has 13 amino acids. Here the CDR3 DNA reads TGTGCCAGCAGTCCTGAAGTCACAGATACGCAGTATTTT. Translated, it gives CASSPEVTDTQYF.

This sequence joins TRBV6-1 and TRBJ1-5, with D perhaps TRBD1 (5 bases). This CDR3 is built from 14 residues. V lost 6 bases and J 1 base, leaving 10 bases between the germline ends. The germline gives CDR1 MNHNS, CDR2 SASEGT. The CDR3, as DNA: TGTGCCAGCAGCCGGGACCTGAGCAATCAGCCCCAGCATTTT. It yields the protein CASSRDLSNQPQHF.

This clonotype was observed many times. The rearrangement uses TRBV20-1 and TRBJ1-5; tentative D call: TRBD1 (5 bases). Germline assignment: CDR1 DFQATT and CDR2 SNEGSKA (reference sequence). The length of the CDR3 is 13 residues. With 6 bases removed from V and 6 bases from J, the gap between germline ends came to 15 bases. The CDR3 spells CSARMAGSQPQHF. The CDR3 bases are TGCAGTGCACGGATGGCAGGGAGTCAGCCCCAGCATTTT.

This clonotype has at least ten counts. DNA for the CDR3: TGCGCCAGCAGCCCGTCGGGGGGACAGCTTGGCTACACCTTC. This codes for CASSPSGGQLGYTF. The V and J genes are TRBV4-1 and TRBJ1-2; 7 bases are a match to TRBD1. Germline-derived CDR1 and CDR2 are MGHRA and YSYEKL. This CDR3 is 14 amino acids long. V shed 4 bases and J 7 bases; nucleotides not matched to a gene: 9.

This clonotype was picked up many times. The chain employs TRBV24-1 and TRBJ2-5; 11 bases match TRBD2. The germline V gene has CDR1 KGHDR and CDR2 SFDVKD. J lost 5 bases, V lost 2 bases, and 6 bases had no gene match. The CDR3 consists of 16 residues. The CDR3 region has the DNA TGTGCCACCAGTGATTCTCTAGCGGGAGGAGGGGAGACCCAGTACTTC. Protein: CATSDSLAGGGETQYF.

This clonotype was observed at least ten times. The chain has TRBV7-2 and TRBJ2-2; D remains ambiguous. The CDR3 consists of 12 residues. The germline V gene encodes CDR1 SGHTA and CDR2 FQGNSA. Trimming left V 4 bases short and J 7 bases short, with 7 bases between. The CDR3 spells CASSSPDGELFF. DNA for the CDR3: TGTGCCAGCAGCTCCCCCGACGGGGAGCTGTTTTTT.

As regards this clonotype: A much larger clone lies a single base off, so this may be a read error. The genes are TRBV5-1 and TRBJ1-1; perhaps TRBD1 as D (6 bases). V shed 2 bases and J shed 7 bases, with 15 bases lying between them. Per the germline V gene, CDR1 is SGHRS and CDR2 is YFSETQ. This CDR3 is built from 14 residues. The CDR3 nucleotides are TGCGCCAGCAGCTTCACGCCCGGACAGAATGAAGCTTTCTTT. It specifies CASSFTPGQNEAFF.

This clonotype was recorded a few times. The genes are TRBV20-1 and TRBJ2-7; TRBD1 agrees at 9 bases. Germline loops: CDR1 DFQATT, CDR2 SNEGSKA (reference sequence). The CDR3 runs to 13 residues. With 3 bases clipped from V and 2 bases from J, the junction kept 2 bases outside the gene matches. The CDR3 coding sequence is TGCAGTGCTAGTAGGACAGGGGCCTACGAGCAGTACTTC. Protein sequence: CSASRTGAYEQYF.

This clonotype was recorded at least ten times. The chain recombines TRBV6-2 or TRBV6-3 with TRBJ1-5; a possible D gene is TRBD1 (5 bases). The germline V and J ends were trimmed by 3 bases and 3 bases, with 9 bases remaining between them. Germline V gives CDR1 MNHEY, CDR2 SVGEGT. There are 14 residues in the CDR3. CDR3 in amino acids: CASSYPGINQPQHF. The CDR3 nucleotides are TGTGCCAGCAGTTATCCAGGGATCAATCAGCCCCAGCATTTT.

The rearrangement links TRBV12-3 or TRBV12-4 to TRBJ1-1; no clear D. This CDR3 comprises 17 residues. The V end was cut by 2 bases, the J end by 3 bases, with 19 bases between. Written as DNA, the CDR3 is TGTGCCAGCAGTTTATCGGTCACGGCGGGCTTAGACACTGAAGCTTTCTTT. Translating gives CASSLSVTAGLDTEAFF.

This clonotype was counted many times. V usage is TRBV7-9 and J usage is TRBJ2-2, with D unresolved. The CDR3 sequence is 13 residues long. The germline V and J ends were trimmed by 0 bases and 3 bases, with 2 bases remaining between them. Germline CDR1 and CDR2: SEHNR and FQNEAQ (reference sequence). The CDR3 here is CASSLAHTGELFF. The DNA for the CDR3 is TGTGCCAGCAGCTTAGCTCACACCGGGGAGCTGTTTTTT.

V usage is TRBV10-3 and J usage is TRBJ2-2, with 13 bases fitting TRBD2. CDR1 is ENHRY, CDR2 SYGVKD, per germline. Germline trimming cut 9 bases from V and 6 bases from J; bases unmatched to any gene: 4. This CDR3 is built from 14 residues. This CDR3 is CAIGTSGNSGELFF. CDR3 DNA sequence: TGTGCCATAGGGACTAGCGGGAATTCCGGGGAGCTGTTTTTT.

Many counts were recorded for this clonotype. V is TRBV27 and J is TRBJ2-7, with 7 nucleotides matching TRBD2. V lost 11 bases and J lost 3; bases outside the gene matches: 10. This CDR3 spans 13 amino acids. Germline lookup yields CDR1 MNHEY and CDR2 SMNVEV (reference sequence). CDR3 sequence: CASRRAGFYEQYF. The CDR3 bases are TGTGCCTCCCGTCGAGCGGGGTTCTACGAGCAGTACTTC.

In its sample, this clonotype was seen many times. V and J are TRBV6-5 and TRBJ2-2, with D uncertain. CDR3 size: 16 residues. Trimming stripped 0 bases from V and 1 base from J, with 9 bases between. Germline CDR1 is MNHEY and CDR2 is SVGAGI. CDR3 sequence (DNA): TGTGCCAGCAGTTACTCTTGGCAGGTGAACACCGGGGAGCTGTTTTTT. It encodes CASSYSWQVNTGELFF.

At least ten counts were recorded for this clonotype. The J gene is TRBJ1-3, the V gene TRBV5-1; a weak D match, TRBD1 (6 bases). This CDR3 is 16 amino acids long. The germline V and J ends were trimmed by 2 bases and 0 bases, with 12 bases remaining between them. The germline V gene has CDR1 SGHRS and CDR2 YFSETQ. CDR3 in DNA: TGCGCCAGCAGCTTACAGGGTCTGGGCTCTGGAAACACCATATATTTT. Residues: CASSLQGLGSGNTIYF. The whole variable domain, filled in from reference TRBV5-1 and TRBJ1-3, reads KAGVTQTPRYLIKTRGQQVTLSCSPISGHRSVSWYQQTPGQGLQFLFEYFSETQRNKGNFPGRFSGRQFSNSRSEMNVSTLELGDSALYLCASSLQGLGSGNTIYFGEGSWLTVV.

This clonotype has a count of ten or more. The chain couples TRBV28 to TRBJ1-5, with a possible D match to TRBD1 (6 bases). CDR1 MDHEN and CDR2 SYDVKM come from the germline V gene. Trimming took 5 bases from V and 1 from J, leaving 12 bases between them. The CDR3 sequence is 15 residues long. CDR3 loop: CASSPGQKSNQPQHF. CDR3 in DNA: TGTGCCAGCAGTCCTGGACAGAAAAGCAATCAGCCCCAGCATTTT.